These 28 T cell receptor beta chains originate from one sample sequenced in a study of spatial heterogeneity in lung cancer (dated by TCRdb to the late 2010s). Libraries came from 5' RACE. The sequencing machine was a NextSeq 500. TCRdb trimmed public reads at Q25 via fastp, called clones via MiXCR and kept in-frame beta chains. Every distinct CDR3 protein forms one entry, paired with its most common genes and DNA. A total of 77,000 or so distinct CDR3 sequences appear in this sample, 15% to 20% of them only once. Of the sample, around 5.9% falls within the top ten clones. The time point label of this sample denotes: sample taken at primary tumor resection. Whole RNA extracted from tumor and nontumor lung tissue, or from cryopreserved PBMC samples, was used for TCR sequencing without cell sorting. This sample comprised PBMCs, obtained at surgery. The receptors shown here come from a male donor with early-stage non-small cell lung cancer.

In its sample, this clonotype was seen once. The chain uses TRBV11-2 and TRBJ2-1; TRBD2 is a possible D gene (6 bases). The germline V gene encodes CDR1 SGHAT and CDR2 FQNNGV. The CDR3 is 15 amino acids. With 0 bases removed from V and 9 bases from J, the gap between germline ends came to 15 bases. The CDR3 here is CASSLDRLEITEQFF. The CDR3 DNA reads TGTGCCAGCAGCTTAGACCGACTAGAAATCACTGAGCAGTTCTTC.

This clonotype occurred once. CDR3 amino acids: CASSPGLAGPIFQETQYF. CDR3 coding DNA: TGTGCCAGCAGCCCTGGACTAGCGGGACCTATCTTCCAAGAGACCCAGTACTTC. The V call is TRBV5-4, the J call TRBJ2-5; 12 bases map to TRBD2. Germline loops: CDR1 SGHNT, CDR2 YYREEE (reference sequence). This CDR3 has 18 residues. J was trimmed by 1 base and V by 4 bases; bases with no gene match: 11.

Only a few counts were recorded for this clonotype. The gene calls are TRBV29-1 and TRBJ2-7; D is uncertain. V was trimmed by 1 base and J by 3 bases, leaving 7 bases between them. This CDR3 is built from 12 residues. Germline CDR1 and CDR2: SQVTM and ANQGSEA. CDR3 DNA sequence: TGCAGCGTTGAAGCAGATAGCTACGAGCAGTACTTC. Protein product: CSVEADSYEQYF.

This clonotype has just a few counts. This CDR3 is CASSPPSEKLFF. The CDR3 region has the DNA TGTGCCAGCTCACCGCCCTCTGAAAAACTGTTTTTT. This chain links TRBV18 with TRBJ1-4, with no clear D. The CDR3 runs 12 residues. V gave up 3 bases and J gave up 7 bases, with 6 bases separating them. CDR1 is KGHSH, CDR2 LQKENI, per germline.

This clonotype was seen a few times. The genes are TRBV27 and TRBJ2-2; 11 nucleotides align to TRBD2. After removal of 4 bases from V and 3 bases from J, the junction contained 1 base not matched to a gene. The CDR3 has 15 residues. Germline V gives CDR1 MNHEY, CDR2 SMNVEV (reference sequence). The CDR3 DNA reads TGTGCCAGCAGTTCACTAGCGGGAGACACCGGGGAGCTGTTTTTT. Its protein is CASSSLAGDTGELFF.

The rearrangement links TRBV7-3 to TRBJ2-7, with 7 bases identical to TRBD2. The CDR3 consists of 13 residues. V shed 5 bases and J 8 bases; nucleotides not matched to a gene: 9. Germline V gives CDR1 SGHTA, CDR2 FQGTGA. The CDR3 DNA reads TGTGCCAGCAGCCCTTCGGGGGGTTGGAAGCAGTACTTC. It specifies CASSPSGGWKQYF. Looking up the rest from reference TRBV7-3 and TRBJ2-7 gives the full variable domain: GAGVSQTPSNKVTEKGKYVELRCDPISGHTALYWYRQSLGQGPEFLIYFQGTGAADDSGLPNDRFFAVRPEGSVSTLKIQRTERGDSAVYLCASSPSGGWKQYFGPGTRLTVT.

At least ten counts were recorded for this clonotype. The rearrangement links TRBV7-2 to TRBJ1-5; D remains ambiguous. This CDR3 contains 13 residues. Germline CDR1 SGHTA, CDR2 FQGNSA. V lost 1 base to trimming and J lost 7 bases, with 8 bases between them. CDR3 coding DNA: TGTGCCAGCAGCTTAGGGGCAAGGCAGCCCCAGCATTTT. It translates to CASSLGARQPQHF.

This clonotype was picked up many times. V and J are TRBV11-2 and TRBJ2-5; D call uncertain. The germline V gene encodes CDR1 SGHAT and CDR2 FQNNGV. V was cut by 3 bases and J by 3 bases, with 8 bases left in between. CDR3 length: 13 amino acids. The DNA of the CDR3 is TGTGCCAGCAGCTTGATCCTGGAAGAGACCCAGTACTTC. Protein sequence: CASSLILEETQYF.

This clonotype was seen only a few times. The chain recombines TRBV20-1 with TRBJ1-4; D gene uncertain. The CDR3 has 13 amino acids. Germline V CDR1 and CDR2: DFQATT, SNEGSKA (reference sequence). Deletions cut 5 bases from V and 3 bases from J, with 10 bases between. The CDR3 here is CSAVGYANEKLFF. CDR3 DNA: TGCAGTGCTGTAGGGTACGCTAATGAAAAACTGTTTTTT.

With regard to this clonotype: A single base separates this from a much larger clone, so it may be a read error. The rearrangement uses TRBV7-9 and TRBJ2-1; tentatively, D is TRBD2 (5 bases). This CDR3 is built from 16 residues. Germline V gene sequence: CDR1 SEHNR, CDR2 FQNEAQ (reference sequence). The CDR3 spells CAGSLKEFLAPDEQFF. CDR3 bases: TGTGCCGGCAGCTTAAAAGAGTTCCTAGCCCCGGATGAGCAGTTCTTC.

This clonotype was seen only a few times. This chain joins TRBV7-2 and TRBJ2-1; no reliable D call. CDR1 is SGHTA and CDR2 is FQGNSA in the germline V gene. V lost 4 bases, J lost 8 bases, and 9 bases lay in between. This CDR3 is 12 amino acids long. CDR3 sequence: CASSSPADEQFF. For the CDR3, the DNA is TGTGCCAGCAGCTCCCCGGCGGATGAGCAGTTCTTC.

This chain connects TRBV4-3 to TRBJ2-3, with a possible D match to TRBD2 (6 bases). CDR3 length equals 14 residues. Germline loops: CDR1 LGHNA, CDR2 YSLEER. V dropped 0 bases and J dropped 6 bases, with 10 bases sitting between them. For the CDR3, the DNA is TGCGCCAGCAGCCAAGATGGTGGAGGGGATACGCAGTATTTT. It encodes CASSQDGGGDTQYF.

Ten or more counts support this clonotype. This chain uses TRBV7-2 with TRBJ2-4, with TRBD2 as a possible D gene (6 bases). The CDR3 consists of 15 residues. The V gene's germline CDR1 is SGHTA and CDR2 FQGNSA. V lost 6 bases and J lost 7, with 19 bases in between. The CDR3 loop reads CASSPVVGRMNIQYF. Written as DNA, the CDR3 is TGTGCCAGCAGTCCCGTGGTAGGGAGGATGAACATTCAGTACTTC.

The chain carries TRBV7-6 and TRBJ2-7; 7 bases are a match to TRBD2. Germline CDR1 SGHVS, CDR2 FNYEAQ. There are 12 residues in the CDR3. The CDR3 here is CSVTGGSYEQYF. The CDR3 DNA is TGTTCAGTTACGGGGGGATCCTACGAGCAGTACTTC.

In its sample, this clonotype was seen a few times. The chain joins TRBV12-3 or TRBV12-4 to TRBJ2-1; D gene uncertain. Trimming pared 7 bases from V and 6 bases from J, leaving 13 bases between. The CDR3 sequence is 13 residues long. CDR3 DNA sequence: TGTGCCAGCACGGATGATCCCCCCAATGAGCAGTTCTTC. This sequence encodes CASTDDPPNEQFF.

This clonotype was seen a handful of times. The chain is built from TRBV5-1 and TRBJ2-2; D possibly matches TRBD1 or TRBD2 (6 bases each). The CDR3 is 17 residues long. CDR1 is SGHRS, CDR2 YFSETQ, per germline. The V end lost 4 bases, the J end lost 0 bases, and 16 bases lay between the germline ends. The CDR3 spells CASSRRGDTANTGELFF. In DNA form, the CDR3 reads TGCGCCAGCAGCCGGAGGGGGGACACCGCGAACACCGGGGAGCTGTTTTTT.

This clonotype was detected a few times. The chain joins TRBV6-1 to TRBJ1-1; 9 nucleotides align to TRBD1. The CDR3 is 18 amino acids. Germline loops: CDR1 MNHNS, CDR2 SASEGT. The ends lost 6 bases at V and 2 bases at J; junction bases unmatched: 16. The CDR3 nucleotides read TGTGCCAGCAGCGGGGGGGGACAGGGTCGAGGGAAAAACACTGAAGCTTTCTTT. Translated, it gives CASSGGGQGRGKNTEAFF.

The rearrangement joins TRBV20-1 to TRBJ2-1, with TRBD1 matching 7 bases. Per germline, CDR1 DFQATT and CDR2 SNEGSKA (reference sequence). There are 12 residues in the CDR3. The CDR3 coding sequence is TGCAGCGGCCGCGAGGGACAGTCTGAGCAGTTCTTC. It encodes CSGREGQSEQFF.

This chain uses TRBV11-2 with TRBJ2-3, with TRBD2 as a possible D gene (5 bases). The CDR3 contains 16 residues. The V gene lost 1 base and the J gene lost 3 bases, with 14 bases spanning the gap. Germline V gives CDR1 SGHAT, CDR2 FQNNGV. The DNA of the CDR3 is TGTGCCAGCAGCTTAGTTGTTAGCGAGAAAACAGATACGCAGTATTTT. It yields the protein CASSLVVSEKTDTQYF.

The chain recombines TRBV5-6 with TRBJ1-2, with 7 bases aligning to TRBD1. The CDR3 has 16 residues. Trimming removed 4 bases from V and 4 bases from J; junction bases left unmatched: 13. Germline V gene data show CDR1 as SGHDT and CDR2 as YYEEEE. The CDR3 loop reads CASSAGRGMLSYGYTF. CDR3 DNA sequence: TGTGCCAGCAGCGCAGGCAGGGGGATGTTAAGCTATGGCTACACCTTC.

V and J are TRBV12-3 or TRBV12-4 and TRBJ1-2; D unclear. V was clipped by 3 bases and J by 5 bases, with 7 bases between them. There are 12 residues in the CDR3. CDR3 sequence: CASSFTAYGYTF. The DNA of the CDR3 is TGTGCCAGCAGTTTTACGGCGTATGGCTACACCTTC.

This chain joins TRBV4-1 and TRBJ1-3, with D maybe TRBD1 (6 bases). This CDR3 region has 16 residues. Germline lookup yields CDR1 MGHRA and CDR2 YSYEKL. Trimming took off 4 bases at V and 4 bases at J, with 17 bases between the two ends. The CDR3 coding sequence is TGCGCCAGCAGCCCAGACCTCTACAGGGCGGGAAACACCATATATTTT. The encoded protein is CASSPDLYRAGNTIYF.

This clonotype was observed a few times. In DNA form, the CDR3 reads TGTGCCAGCACCCCAGGAGATTCACCCCTCCACTTT. It encodes CASTPGDSPLHF. The V and J genes are TRBV2 and TRBJ1-6; D call uncertain. The V end was cut by 7 bases, the J end by 8 bases, with 9 bases between. Germline CDR1 and CDR2: SNHLY and FYNNEI. This CDR3 is 12 amino acids long. The full variable domain, in which reference TRBV2 and TRBJ1-6 provide the parts outside the CDR3, is EPEVTQTPSHQVTQMGQEVILRCVPISNHLYFYWYRQILGQKVEFLVSFYNNEISEKSEIFDDQFSVERPDGSNFTLKIRSTKLEDSAMYFCASTPGDSPLHFGNGTRLTVT.

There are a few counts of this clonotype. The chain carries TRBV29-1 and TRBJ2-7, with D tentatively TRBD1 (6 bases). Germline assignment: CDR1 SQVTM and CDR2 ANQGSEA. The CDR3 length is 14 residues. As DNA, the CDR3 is TGCAGTGTGAGTGTAGGGGGTTCCAGATACGAGCAGTACTTC. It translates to CSVSVGGSRYEQYF.

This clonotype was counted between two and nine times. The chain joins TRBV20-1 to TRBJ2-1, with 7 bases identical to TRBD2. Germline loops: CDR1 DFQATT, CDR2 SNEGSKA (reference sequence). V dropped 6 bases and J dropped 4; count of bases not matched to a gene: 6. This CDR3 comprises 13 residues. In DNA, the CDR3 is TGCAGTGCCCGGTGGGAGGGATACAATGAGCAGTTCTTC. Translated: CSARWEGYNEQFF.

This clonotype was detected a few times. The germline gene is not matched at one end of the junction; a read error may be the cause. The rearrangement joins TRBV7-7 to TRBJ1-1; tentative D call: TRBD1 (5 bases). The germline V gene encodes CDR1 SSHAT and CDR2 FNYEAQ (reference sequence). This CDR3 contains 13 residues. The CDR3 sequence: CASSPGTNTEAFF. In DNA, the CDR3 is TGTGCTAGCAGCCCCGGGACCAACACTGAAGCTTTCTTT.

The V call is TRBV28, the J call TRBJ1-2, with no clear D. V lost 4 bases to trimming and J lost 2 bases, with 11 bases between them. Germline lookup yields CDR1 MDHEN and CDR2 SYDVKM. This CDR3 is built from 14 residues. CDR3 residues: CASSSSGANYGYTF. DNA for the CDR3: TGTGCCAGCAGTTCGTCGGGAGCAAACTATGGCTACACCTTC.

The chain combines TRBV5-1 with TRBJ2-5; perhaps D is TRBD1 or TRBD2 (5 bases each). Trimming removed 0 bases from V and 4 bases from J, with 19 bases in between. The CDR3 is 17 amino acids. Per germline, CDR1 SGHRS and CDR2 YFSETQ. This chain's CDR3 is CASSLESGTSFVETQYF. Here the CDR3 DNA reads TGCGCCAGCAGCTTGGAATCAGGGACCAGTTTTGTAGAGACCCAGTACTTC.